This paragraph covers one T cell receptor (beta chain) sequence. Its target is not known. The data were obtained in a study of T-cell memory formation after mild COVID-19. Libraries for TCRalpha and TCRbeta carried sample barcodes and unique molecular identifiers via 5'RACE. TCRdb analysed the 5' RACE reads with MiXCR anew, one entry per CDR3 protein. In the table there are 450,000 or so distinct CDR3 sequences, 20% to 30% of which are singletons. Trimming stripped 6 bases from V and 2 bases from J, with 16 bases between. The CDR3 sequence is 15 residues long. Germline V gene sequence: CDR1 MNHEY, CDR2 SVGEGT. General study results and limits: Cross-reactive memory seemingly joined, as some responding clones were found in pre-infection memory.

The receptor's source is an adult woman who had mild COVID-19 (a few samples of this study predate the infection). Cell type and time point are not known. The sequenced sample consisted of PBMCs or a T cell subset sorted from them (not recorded which). The V call is TRBV6-2 or TRBV6-3, the J call TRBJ2-5; D perhaps matches TRBD2 (5 bases). The CDR3 region has the DNA TGTGCCAGCAGCACACTTTTCCGGGATCAAGAGACCCAGTACTTC. Amino acids: CASSTLFRDQETQYF.